The clone carrying this TCR beta chain showed up just a few times. What it binds is not known. This sample is part of a study of T-cell memory formation after mild COVID-19. Study findings and constraints: Clones shrinking from day 15 to 85 showed even CD4/CD8 mixes; later expanders tilted CD4+. That cross-reactive memory joined was suggested by some responding clones appearing in pre-infection memory. For contracting clones, CD4+ ones sat mainly in CM and EM, CD8+ in EMRA.

TCR alpha and TCR beta cDNA libraries carrying sample barcodes and UMIs were produced by 5'RACE using constant-segment primers. From the 5' RACE reads, TCRdb called clonotypes with MiXCR, one entry per CDR3 protein. The repertoire has 180,000 or so distinct CDR3 sequences, roughly 17% of them found once; the top ten carry approximately 2.2%. CDR3 length: 12 residues. Germline CDR1 reads SQVTM; CDR2 reads ANQGSEA. V shed 3 bases and J shed 7 bases, with 12 bases lying between them. The sample was PBMCs or a T cell subset sorted from them (not recorded which). The clonotype was recovered from an adult woman who had mild COVID-19 (a few samples of this study predate the infection). Cell type and time point are not known. The chain combines TRBV29-1 with TRBJ1-2; D not resolved. The CDR3 loop reads CSVDPVRGGYTF. CDR3 in DNA: TGCAGCGTTGACCCCGTACGGGGTGGCTACACCTTC.